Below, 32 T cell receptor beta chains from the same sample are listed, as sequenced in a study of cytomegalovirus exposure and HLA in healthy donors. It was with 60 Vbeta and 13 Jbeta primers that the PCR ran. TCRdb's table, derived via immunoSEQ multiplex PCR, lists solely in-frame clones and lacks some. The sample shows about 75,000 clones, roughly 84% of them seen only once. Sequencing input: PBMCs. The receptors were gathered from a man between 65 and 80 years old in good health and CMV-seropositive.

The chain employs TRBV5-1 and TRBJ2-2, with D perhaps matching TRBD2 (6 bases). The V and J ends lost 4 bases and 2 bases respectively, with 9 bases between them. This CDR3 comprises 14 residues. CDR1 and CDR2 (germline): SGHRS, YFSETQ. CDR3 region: CASSEGLNTGELFF. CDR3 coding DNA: TGCGCCAGCAGCGAGGGACTCAACACCGGGGAGCTGTTTTTT. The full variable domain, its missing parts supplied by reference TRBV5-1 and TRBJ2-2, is KAGVTQTPRYLIKTRGQQVTLSCSPISGHRSVSWYQQTPGQGLQFLFEYFSETQRNKGNFPGRFSGRQFSNSRSEMNVSTLELGDSALYLCASSEGLNTGELFFGEGSRLTVL.

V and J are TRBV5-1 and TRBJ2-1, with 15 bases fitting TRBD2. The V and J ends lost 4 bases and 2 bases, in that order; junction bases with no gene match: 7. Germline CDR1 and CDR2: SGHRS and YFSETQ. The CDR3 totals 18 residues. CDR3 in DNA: TGCGCCAGCAGCCCCGGACTAGCGGGGGGGCTAACCTACAATGAGCAGTTCTTC. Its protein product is CASSPGLAGGLTYNEQFF.

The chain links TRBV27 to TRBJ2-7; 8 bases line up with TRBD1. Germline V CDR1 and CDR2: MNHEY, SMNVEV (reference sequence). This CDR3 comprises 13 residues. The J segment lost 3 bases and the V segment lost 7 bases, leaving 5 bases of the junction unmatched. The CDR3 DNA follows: TGTGCCAGCACAAACGGACAGGGCTACGAGCAGTACTTC. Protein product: CASTNGQGYEQYF.

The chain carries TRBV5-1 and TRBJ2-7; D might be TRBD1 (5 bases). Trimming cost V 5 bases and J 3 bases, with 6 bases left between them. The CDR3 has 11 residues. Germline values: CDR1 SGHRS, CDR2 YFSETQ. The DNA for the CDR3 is TGCGCCAGCAGGGACAACTACGAGCAGTACTTC. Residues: CASRDNYEQYF.

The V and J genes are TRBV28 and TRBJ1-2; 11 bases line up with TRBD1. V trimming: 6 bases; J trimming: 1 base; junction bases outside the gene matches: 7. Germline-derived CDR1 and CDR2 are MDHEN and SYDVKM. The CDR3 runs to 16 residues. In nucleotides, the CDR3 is TGTGCCAGCAGCCTGGGACAGGGGGGGAATAACTATGGCTACACCTTC. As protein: CASSLGQGGNNYGYTF.

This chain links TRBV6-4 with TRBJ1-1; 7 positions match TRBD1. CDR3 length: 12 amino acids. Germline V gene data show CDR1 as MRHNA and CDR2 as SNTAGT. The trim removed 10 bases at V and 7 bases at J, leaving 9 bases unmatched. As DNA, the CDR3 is TGTGCCAACCGGGACAGAGACTGTGAAGCTTTCTTT. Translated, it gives CANRDRDCEAFF.

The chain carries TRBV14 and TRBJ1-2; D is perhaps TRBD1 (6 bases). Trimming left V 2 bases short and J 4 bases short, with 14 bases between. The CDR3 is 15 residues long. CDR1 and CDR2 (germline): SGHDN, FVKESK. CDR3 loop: CASSQSHRALYGYTF. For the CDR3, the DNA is TGTGCCAGCAGCCAATCACACAGGGCGCTCTATGGCTACACCTTC.

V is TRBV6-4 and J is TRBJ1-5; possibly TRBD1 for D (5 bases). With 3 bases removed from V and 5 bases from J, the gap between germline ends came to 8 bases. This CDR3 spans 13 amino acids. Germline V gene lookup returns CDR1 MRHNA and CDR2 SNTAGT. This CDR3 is CASSEQADQPQHF. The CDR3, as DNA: TGTGCCAGCAGTGAACAGGCCGATCAGCCCCAGCATTTT.

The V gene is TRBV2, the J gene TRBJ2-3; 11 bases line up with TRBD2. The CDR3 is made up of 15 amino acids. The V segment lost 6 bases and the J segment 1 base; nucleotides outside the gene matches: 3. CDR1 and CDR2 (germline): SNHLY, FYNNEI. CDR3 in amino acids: CASRSTSGGTDTQYF. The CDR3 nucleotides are TGTGCCAGCAGATCGACTAGCGGGGGCACAGATACGCAGTATTTT.

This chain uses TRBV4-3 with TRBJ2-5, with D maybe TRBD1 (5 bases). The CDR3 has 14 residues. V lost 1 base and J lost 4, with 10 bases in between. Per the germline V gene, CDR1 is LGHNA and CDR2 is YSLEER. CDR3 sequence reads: CASSQGQGGETQYF. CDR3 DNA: TGCGCCAGCAGCCAAGGGCAGGGTGGAGAGACCCAGTACTTC.

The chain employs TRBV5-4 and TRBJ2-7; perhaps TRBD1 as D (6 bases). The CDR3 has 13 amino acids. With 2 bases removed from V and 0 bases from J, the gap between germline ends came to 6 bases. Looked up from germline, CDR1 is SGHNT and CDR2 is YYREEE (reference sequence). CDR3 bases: TGTGCCAGCAGCTTCAGGGGCTCCTACGAGCAGTACTTC. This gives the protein CASSFRGSYEQYF.

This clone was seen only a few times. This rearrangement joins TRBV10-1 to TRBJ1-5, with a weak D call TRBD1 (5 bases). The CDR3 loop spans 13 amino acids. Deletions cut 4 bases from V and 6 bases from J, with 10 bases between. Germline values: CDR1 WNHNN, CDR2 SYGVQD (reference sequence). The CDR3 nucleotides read TGCGCCAGCAGTGGGGTCGGGGGTCAGCCCCAGCATTTT. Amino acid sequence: CASSGVGGQPQHF.

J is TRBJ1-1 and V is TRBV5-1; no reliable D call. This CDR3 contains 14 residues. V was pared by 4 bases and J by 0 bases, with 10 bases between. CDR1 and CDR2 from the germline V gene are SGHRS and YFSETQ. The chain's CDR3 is CASSQNRMNTEAFF. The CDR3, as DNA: TGCGCCAGCAGCCAGAACCGCATGAACACTGAAGCTTTCTTT.

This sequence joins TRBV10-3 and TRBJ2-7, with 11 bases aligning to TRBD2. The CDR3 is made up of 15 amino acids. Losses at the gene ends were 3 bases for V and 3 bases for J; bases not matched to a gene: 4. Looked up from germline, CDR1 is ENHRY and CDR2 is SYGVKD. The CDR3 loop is CAISEGLAGGYEQYF. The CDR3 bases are TGTGCCATCAGTGAAGGCCTAGCGGGAGGCTACGAGCAGTACTTC.

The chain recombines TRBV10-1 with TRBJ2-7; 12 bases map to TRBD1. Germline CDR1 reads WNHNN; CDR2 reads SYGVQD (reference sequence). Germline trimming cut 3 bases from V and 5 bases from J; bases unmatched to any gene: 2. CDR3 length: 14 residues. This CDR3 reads CASSEGTGGNEQYF. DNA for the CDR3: TGCGCCAGCAGTGAAGGGACAGGGGGCAACGAGCAGTACTTC.

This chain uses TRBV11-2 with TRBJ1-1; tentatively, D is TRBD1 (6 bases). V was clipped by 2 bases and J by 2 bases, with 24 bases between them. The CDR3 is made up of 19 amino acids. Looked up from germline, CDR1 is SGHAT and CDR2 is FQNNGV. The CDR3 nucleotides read TGTGCCAGCAGCTTACCCTTCAGGGGCCTCGGAGGCGGTAACACTGAAGCTTTCTTT. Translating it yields CASSLPFRGLGGGNTEAFF.

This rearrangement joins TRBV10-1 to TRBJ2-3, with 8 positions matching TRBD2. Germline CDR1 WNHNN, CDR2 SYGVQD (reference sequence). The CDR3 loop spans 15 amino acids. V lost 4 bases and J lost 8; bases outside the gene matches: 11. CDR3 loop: CASSGGTREVATQYF. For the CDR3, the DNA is TGCGCCAGCAGTGGAGGGACGCGGGAGGTGGCTACGCAGTATTTT.

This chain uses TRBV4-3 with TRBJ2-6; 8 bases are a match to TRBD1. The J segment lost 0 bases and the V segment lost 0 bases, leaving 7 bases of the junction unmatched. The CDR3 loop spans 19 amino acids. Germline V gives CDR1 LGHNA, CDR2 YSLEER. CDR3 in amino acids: CASSQEWTGQFSGANVLTF. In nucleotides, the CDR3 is TGCGCCAGCAGCCAAGAATGGACAGGGCAATTCTCTGGGGCCAACGTCCTGACTTTC.

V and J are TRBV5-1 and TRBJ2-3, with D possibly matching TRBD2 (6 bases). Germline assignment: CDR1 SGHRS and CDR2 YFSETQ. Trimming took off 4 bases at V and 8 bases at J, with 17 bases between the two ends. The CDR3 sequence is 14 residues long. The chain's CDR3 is CASSDYDPGGTQYF. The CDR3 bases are TGCGCCAGCAGCGATTACGACCCCGGGGGTACGCAGTATTTT.

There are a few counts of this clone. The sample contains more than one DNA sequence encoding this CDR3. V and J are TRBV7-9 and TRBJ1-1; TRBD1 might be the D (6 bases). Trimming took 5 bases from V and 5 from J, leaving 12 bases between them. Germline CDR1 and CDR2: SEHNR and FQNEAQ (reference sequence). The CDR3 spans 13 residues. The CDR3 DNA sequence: TGTGCCAGCAGCGTACAGGGTGGGACTGAAGCTTTCTTT. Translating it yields CASSVQGGTEAFF.

CDR3 sequence: CASSSPGGNREKLFF. Here the CDR3 DNA reads TGTGCCAGCAGCTCTCCAGGGGGCAATCGGGAAAAACTGTTTTTT. This sequence joins TRBV7-8 and TRBJ1-4; 8 positions match TRBD1. The germline CDR1 and CDR2 sequences are SGHVS and FQNEAQ. There are 15 residues in the CDR3. V gave up 4 bases and J gave up 8 bases; unmatched junction bases: 9.

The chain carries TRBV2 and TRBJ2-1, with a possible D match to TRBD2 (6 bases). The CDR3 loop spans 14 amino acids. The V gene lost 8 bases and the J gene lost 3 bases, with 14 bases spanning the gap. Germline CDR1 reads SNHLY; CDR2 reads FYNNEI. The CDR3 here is CASVRGTVYNEQFF. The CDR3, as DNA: TGTGCCAGCGTCCGAGGGACTGTCTACAATGAGCAGTTCTTC.

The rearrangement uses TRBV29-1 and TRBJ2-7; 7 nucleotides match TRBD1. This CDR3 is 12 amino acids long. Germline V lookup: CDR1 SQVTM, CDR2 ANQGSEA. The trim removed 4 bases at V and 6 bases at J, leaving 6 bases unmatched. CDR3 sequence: CSVGQGNGEQYF. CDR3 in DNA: TGCAGCGTTGGACAGGGTAACGGCGAGCAGTACTTC.

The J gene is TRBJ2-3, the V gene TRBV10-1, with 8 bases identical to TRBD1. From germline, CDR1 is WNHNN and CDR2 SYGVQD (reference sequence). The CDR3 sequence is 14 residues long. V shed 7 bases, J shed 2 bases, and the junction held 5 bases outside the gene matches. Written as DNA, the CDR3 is TGCGCCAGCAAGGGACAGGAAGCCACAGATACGCAGTATTTT. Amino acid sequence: CASKGQEATDTQYF.

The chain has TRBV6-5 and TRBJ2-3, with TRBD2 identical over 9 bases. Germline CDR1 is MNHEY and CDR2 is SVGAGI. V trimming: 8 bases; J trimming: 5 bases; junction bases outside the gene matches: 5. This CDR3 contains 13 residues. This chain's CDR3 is CASRLAGRDTQYF. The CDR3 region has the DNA TGTGCCAGCCGGCTAGCGGGGAGAGATACGCAGTATTTT.

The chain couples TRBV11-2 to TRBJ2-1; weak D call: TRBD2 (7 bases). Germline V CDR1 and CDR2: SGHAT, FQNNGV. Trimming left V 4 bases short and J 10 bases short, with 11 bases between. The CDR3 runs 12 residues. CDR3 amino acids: CASSSPGGEQFF. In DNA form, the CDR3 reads TGTGCCAGCAGCTCCCCGGGGGGCGAGCAGTTCTTC.

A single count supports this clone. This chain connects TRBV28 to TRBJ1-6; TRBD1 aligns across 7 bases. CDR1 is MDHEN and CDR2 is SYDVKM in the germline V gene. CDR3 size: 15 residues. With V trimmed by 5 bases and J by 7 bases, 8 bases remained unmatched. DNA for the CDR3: TGTGCCAGCAGTACGACAGGACAGGCGAATTCACCCCTCCACTTT. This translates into CASSTTGQANSPLHF.

The CDR3, as DNA: TGTGCCAGCAGCACAGGGACAGGGTTACAAGAGACCCAGTACTTC. This translates into CASSTGTGLQETQYF. V and J are TRBV5-4 and TRBJ2-5; the match to TRBD1 covers 9 bases. In germline, CDR1 is SGHNT, CDR2 YYREEE (reference sequence). The V segment lost 4 bases and the J segment 2 bases; nucleotides outside the gene matches: 6. This CDR3 contains 15 residues.

The CDR3 protein is CASSSLMGVETQYF. For the CDR3, the DNA is TGTGCCAGCAGCTCTTTAATGGGAGTGGAGACCCAGTACTTC. The chain carries TRBV11-2 and TRBJ2-5; a weak D match, TRBD2 (5 bases). The CDR3 consists of 14 residues. Per germline, CDR1 SGHAT and CDR2 FQNNGV. Trimming took off 4 bases at V and 5 bases at J, with 14 bases between the two ends.

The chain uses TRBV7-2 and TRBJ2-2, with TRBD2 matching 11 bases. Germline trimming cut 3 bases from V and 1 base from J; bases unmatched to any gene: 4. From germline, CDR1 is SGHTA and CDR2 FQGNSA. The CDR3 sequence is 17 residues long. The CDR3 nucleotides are TGTGCCAGCAGCTTCGGACTAGCGGGCCTGAACACCGGGGAGCTGTTTTTT. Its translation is CASSFGLAGLNTGELFF. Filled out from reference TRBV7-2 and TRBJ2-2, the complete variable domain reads GAGVSQSPSNKVTEKGKDVELRCDPISGHTALYWYRQSLGQGLEFLIYFQGNSAPDKSGLPSDRFSAERTGGSVSTLTIQRTQQEDSAVYLCASSFGLAGLNTGELFFGEGSRLTVL.

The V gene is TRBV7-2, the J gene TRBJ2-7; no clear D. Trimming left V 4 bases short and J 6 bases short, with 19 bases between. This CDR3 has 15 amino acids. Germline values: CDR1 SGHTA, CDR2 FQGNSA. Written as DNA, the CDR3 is TGTGCCAGCAGCTCATCCCCCCGAAGCCCCTTCGAGCAGTACTTC. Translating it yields CASSSSPRSPFEQYF. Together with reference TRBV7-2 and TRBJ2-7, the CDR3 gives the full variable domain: GAGVSQSPSNKVTEKGKDVELRCDPISGHTALYWYRQSLGQGLEFLIYFQGNSAPDKSGLPSDRFSAERTGGSVSTLTIQRTQQEDSAVYLCASSSSPRSPFEQYFGPGTRLTVT.

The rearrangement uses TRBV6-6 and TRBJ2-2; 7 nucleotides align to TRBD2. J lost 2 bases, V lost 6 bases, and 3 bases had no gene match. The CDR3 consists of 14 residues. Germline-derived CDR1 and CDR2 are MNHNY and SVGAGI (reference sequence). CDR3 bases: TGTGCCAGCAGGCAAGCGGGAAACACCGGGGAGCTGTTTTTT. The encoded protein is CASRQAGNTGELFF.